A single sample gave rise to the 9 T cell receptor beta chains below, sequenced in a study of shared clonotypes between healthy human individuals. Clones were read by immunoSEQ multiplex PCR, and TCRdb kept only the in-frame ones, dropping some. The table lists over a million clones, approximately 97% of them singletons. Sequences were obtained from naive CD4+ T cells sorted from blood. Subset here: CD45RA+ positively selected. These receptor sequences come from a man aged 25-45 years in good health.

The chain couples TRBV27 to TRBJ2-2; 7 bases agree with TRBD1. There are 18 residues in the CDR3. Germline assignment: CDR1 MNHEY and CDR2 SMNVEV (reference sequence). Trimming at V came to 3 bases and at J to 6 bases, leaving 16 bases not matched to a gene. The CDR3 sequence is CASSFLETRQGNAGELFF. The CDR3, as DNA: TGTGCCAGCAGTTTCCTCGAAACCCGACAGGGTAACGCCGGGGAGCTGTTTTTT.

The CDR3 reads CASRTPSGQGYEQYF. The CDR3 nucleotides read TGTGCCAGCAGGACTCCTTCGGGACAGGGGTACGAGCAGTACTTC. The chain joins TRBV28 to TRBJ2-7, with TRBD1 identical over 10 bases. Unmatched junction bases numbered 9, after V lost 6 bases and J lost 4 bases. The CDR3 is 15 amino acids. Looked up from germline, CDR1 is MDHEN and CDR2 is SYDVKM.

The CDR3 region has the DNA TGTGCCAGCAGTCCCCGACCGGATTCCTACGAGCAGTACTTC. Protein product: CASSPRPDSYEQYF. The gene calls are TRBV28 and TRBJ2-7, with unresolved D. The CDR3 covers 14 residues. In germline, CDR1 is MDHEN, CDR2 SYDVKM. V was clipped by 5 bases and J by 1 base, with 12 bases between them.

The V gene is TRBV5-1, the J gene TRBJ2-1; the match to TRBD2 covers 8 bases. This CDR3 spans 16 amino acids. Germline values: CDR1 SGHRS, CDR2 YFSETQ. With 5 bases clipped from V and 8 bases from J, the junction kept 15 bases outside the gene matches. The CDR3 loop reads CASSTAPGLEGYEQFF. The CDR3 region has the DNA TGCGCCAGCAGTACCGCGCCGGGACTAGAGGGTTATGAGCAGTTCTTC.

The V and J genes are TRBV25-1 and TRBJ1-1; possibly TRBD1 for D (6 bases). V was clipped by 6 bases and J by 7 bases, with 15 bases between them. Looked up from germline, CDR1 is MGHDK and CDR2 is SYGVNS. This CDR3 has 13 amino acids. The CDR3 DNA follows: TGTGCCAGCAGGAGCTATCAGGGGAGTGAAGCTTTCTTT. Translating gives CASRSYQGSEAFF. Full variable domain (outside the CDR3, taken from reference TRBV25-1 and TRBJ1-1): EADIYQTPRYLVIGTGKKITLECSQTMGHDKMYWYQQDPGMELHLIHYSYGVNSTEKGDLSSESTVSRIRTEHFPLTLESARPSHTSQYLCASRSYQGSEAFFGQGTRLTVV.

The chain joins TRBV7-9 to TRBJ2-5; unclear D gene. The germline V and J ends were trimmed by 5 bases and 2 bases, with 24 bases remaining between them. The CDR3 covers 18 residues. Germline-derived CDR1 and CDR2 are SEHNR and FQNEAQ (reference sequence). The CDR3 DNA reads as TGTGCCAGCAGCCCTATGATGGGGTCAGCTTTTTTTCAAGAGACCCAGTACTTC. Translation: CASSPMMGSAFFQETQYF.

The rearrangement uses TRBV30 and TRBJ2-5; unclear D gene. The germline gives CDR1 GTSNPN, CDR2 SVGIG (reference sequence). This CDR3 contains 14 residues. V was shortened by 7 bases and J by 5 bases, with 20 bases between the two germline ends. The CDR3, as DNA: TGTGCCTTCCGAGCCCAGAAGGCGGCGGAGACCCAGTACTTC. This sequence encodes CAFRAQKAAETQYF.

The CDR3 reads CASSVGLAGTLGSGANVLTF. CDR3 DNA sequence: TGTGCCAGCAGCGTCGGACTAGCGGGGACCTTGGGCTCTGGGGCCAACGTCCTGACTTTC. The gene calls are TRBV9 and TRBJ2-6; TRBD2 agrees at 12 bases. The V and J ends lost 2 bases and 0 bases, in that order; junction bases with no gene match: 9. The germline V gene has CDR1 SGDLS and CDR2 YYNGEE. CDR3 length: 20 residues.

The chain employs TRBV28 and TRBJ1-2; D is perhaps TRBD1 (5 bases). Trimming left V 8 bases short and J 6 bases short, with 10 bases between. The CDR3 contains 11 residues. The germline CDR1 and CDR2 sequences are MDHEN and SYDVKM. The CDR3: CASGQWDGYTF. CDR3 DNA: TGTGCCAGCGGACAATGGGATGGCTACACCTTC.